The 23 T cell receptor beta chains below all came from one sample that was sequenced in a study of T cell responses to AZD1222 COVID-19 vaccine. This table comes from immunoSEQ multiplex PCR, and its TCRdb copy is limited to in-frame clones, with some not included. The sample has over 130,000 clones, approximately 87% seen once. Here the sequenced sample was peripheral blood, taken 28 days after the second AZD1222 dose. Receptors originate from an adult who received the AZD1222 COVID-19 vaccine.

This chain links TRBV6-5 with TRBJ1-4; D call uncertain. V was cut by 4 bases and J by 12 bases, with 15 bases left in between. The CDR3 has 13 residues. The germline V gene has CDR1 MNHEY and CDR2 SVGAGI. The CDR3 DNA follows: TGTGCCAGCAGTTCTGAAGACCGTAGGGAACTGTTTTTT. This gives the protein CASSSEDRRELFF.

The rearrangement uses TRBV7-6 and TRBJ2-7, with 9 bases fitting TRBD2. Unmatched junction bases numbered 5, after V lost 2 bases and J lost 3 bases. The CDR3 sequence is 15 residues long. CDR1 is SGHVS, CDR2 FNYEAQ, per germline. CDR3: CASSLTPSGDYEQYF. For the CDR3, the DNA is TGTGCCAGCAGCTTAACCCCTAGCGGGGACTACGAGCAGTACTTC.

A single count supports this clone. This sequence joins TRBV5-1 and TRBJ1-6; TRBD1 aligns across 8 bases. Trimming cost V 0 bases and J 9 bases; bases outside gene matches: 5. CDR3 length: 15 amino acids. Germline CDR1 and CDR2: SGHRS and YFSETQ. DNA of the CDR3: TGCGCCAGCAGCTTGGCCCCAGGACAGGGTTCACCCCTCCACTTT. Translation: CASSLAPGQGSPLHF.

The chain has TRBV15 and TRBJ1-1; the D gene is possibly TRBD1 (5 bases). This CDR3 has 14 residues. The germline V and J ends were trimmed by 4 bases and 1 base, with 10 bases remaining between them. Germline loops: CDR1 LNHNV, CDR2 YYDKDF (reference sequence). CDR3 nucleotides: TGTGCCACCAGCATGGGACTTACGAACACTGAAGCTTTCTTT. Translated, it gives CATSMGLTNTEAFF.

The V and J genes are TRBV18 and TRBJ1-5, with 7 bases that match TRBD1. V lost 3 bases to trimming and J lost 9 bases; unmatched junction nucleotides: 8. Germline V gives CDR1 KGHSH, CDR2 LQKENI. This CDR3 has 14 amino acids. The CDR3 spells CASSPGQTQGPQHF. In nucleotides, the CDR3 is TGTGCCAGCTCACCGGGACAGACGCAGGGGCCCCAGCATTTT.

This rearrangement joins TRBV27 to TRBJ2-2, with a possible D match to TRBD1 (6 bases). This CDR3 has 16 amino acids. Per germline, CDR1 MNHEY and CDR2 SMNVEV (reference sequence). Deletions cut 3 bases from V and 3 bases from J, with 14 bases between. The DNA for the CDR3 is TGTGCCAGCAGTTTCGGGCGACAGGCCCACACCGGGGAGCTGTTTTTT. Protein: CASSFGRQAHTGELFF.

This chain links TRBV19 with TRBJ1-5, with D tentatively TRBD1 (5 bases). CDR1 and CDR2 (germline): LNHDA, SQIVND (reference sequence). The CDR3 spans 18 residues. V was cut by 0 bases and J by 0 bases, with 15 bases left in between. Written as DNA, the CDR3 is TGTGCCAGTAGTATAGATCGGTCGGGGGTCAATAGCAATCAGCCCCAGCATTTT. This gives the protein CASSIDRSGVNSNQPQHF.

The chain is built from TRBV9 and TRBJ1-2, with D tentatively TRBD1 (6 bases). Trimming took off 3 bases at V and 1 base at J, with 16 bases between the two ends. CDR1 and CDR2 (germline): SGDLS, YYNGEE. This CDR3 contains 16 residues. The CDR3 protein is CASSARDNNLNYGYTF. CDR3 coding DNA: TGTGCCAGCAGCGCCCGGGACAACAACCTTAACTATGGCTACACCTTC.

The V gene is TRBV10-3, the J gene TRBJ1-1; TRBD1 aligns across 7 bases. This CDR3 has 11 residues. The junction had 2 bases not matched to a gene; V was cut back by 5 bases and J by 8 bases. The germline CDR1 and CDR2 sequences are ENHRY and SYGVKD. CDR3 nucleotide sequence: TGTGCCATCAGTACAGGGGTGGAAGCTTTCTTT. It is translated as CAISTGVEAFF.

The chain is built from TRBV6-5 and TRBJ1-1; TRBD1 might be the D (5 bases). The CDR3 contains 15 residues. Trimming cost V 4 bases and J 0 bases, with 12 bases left between them. Germline lookup yields CDR1 MNHEY and CDR2 SVGAGI. The CDR3 DNA follows: TGTGCCAGCAGTTCTTTTGGGGGGGTGAACACTGAAGCTTTCTTT. Protein: CASSSFGGVNTEAFF.

The chain is built from TRBV27 and TRBJ1-2; D unclear. This CDR3 spans 14 amino acids. Per germline, CDR1 MNHEY and CDR2 SMNVEV (reference sequence). Between the trimmed V and J ends, which lost 3 bases and 7 bases, there was a span of 15 bases. CDR3 bases: TGTGCCAGCAGTTTGGCTGGCAATCCAAGTGGCTACACCTTC. Amino acid sequence: CASSLAGNPSGYTF.

V and J are TRBV5-4 and TRBJ1-1; D gene uncertain. Trimming left V 1 base short and J 1 base short, with 5 bases between. Per germline, CDR1 SGHNT and CDR2 YYREEE (reference sequence). There are 13 residues in the CDR3. The CDR3 DNA is TGTGCCAGCAGCTTGACTAGGAACACTGAAGCTTTCTTT. This translates into CASSLTRNTEAFF.

This chain joins TRBV19 and TRBJ2-2; the D is unclear. Germline CDR1 and CDR2: LNHDA and SQIVND (reference sequence). The CDR3 is 12 residues long. V lost 5 bases and J 8 bases, leaving 9 bases between the germline ends. This CDR3 is CASSPKLGELFF. The DNA of the CDR3 is TGTGCCAGTAGTCCCAAGTTGGGGGAGCTGTTTTTT.

The J gene is TRBJ2-7, the V gene TRBV14; D ambiguous. From germline, CDR1 is SGHDN and CDR2 FVKESK. The CDR3 runs 11 residues. Trimming shortened V by 3 bases and J by 3 bases, and 3 bases separated the two germline ends. CDR3 sequence: CASSQNYEQYF. The CDR3 bases are TGTGCCAGCAGCCAGAACTACGAGCAGTACTTC.

The chain employs TRBV5-8 and TRBJ1-5, with D tentatively TRBD1 (6 bases). The CDR3 runs to 15 residues. CDR1 is SGHTS and CDR2 is YDEGEE in the germline V gene. V lost 4 bases, J lost 5 bases, and 16 bases lay in between. CDR3 region: CASSITGTTHQPQHF. The CDR3 DNA follows: TGTGCCAGCAGCATAACCGGGACAACGCATCAGCCCCAGCATTTT.

This chain uses TRBV2 with TRBJ2-7; D gene uncertain. This CDR3 is built from 13 residues. Trimming stripped 5 bases from V and 8 bases from J, with 16 bases between. Germline CDR1 reads SNHLY; CDR2 reads FYNNEI. CDR3 DNA sequence: TGTGCCAGCAGTTTAGGTGCTTCCCCCCAGCAGTACGTC. Amino acids: CASSLGASPQQYV.

This chain connects TRBV28 to TRBJ1-1, with D unclear. Germline loops: CDR1 MDHEN, CDR2 SYDVKM. The CDR3 has 12 amino acids. Trimming took off 6 bases at V and 11 bases at J, with 16 bases between the two ends. CDR3 in DNA: TGTGCCAGCAGCTCGGAGATCCCGAGGGCTTTCTTT. Translation: CASSSEIPRAFF.

The V call is TRBV6-4, the J call TRBJ2-3; 9 nucleotides agree with TRBD1. Germline V gene lookup returns CDR1 MRHNA and CDR2 SNTAGT. V gave up 3 bases and J gave up 2 bases; unmatched junction bases: 3. The length of the CDR3 is 15 residues. CDR3 amino acids: CASSEGQGFTDTQYF. CDR3 in DNA: TGTGCCAGCAGTGAGGGACAGGGATTCACAGATACGCAGTATTTT.

This clone has just a few counts. V is TRBV5-1 and J is TRBJ2-7; 9 bases agree with TRBD1. Trimming took 4 bases from V and 0 from J; bases not matched to a gene: 5. Germline V CDR1 and CDR2: SGHRS, YFSETQ. This CDR3 spans 15 amino acids. CDR3 residues: CASSAGQGHSYEQYF. The CDR3, as DNA: TGCGCCAGCAGCGCGGGACAGGGACACTCCTACGAGCAGTACTTC.

The chain has TRBV6-6 and TRBJ1-1; D remains ambiguous. Germline CDR1 and CDR2: MNHNY and SVGAGI (reference sequence). This CDR3 region has 13 residues. Trimming shortened V by 6 bases and J by 0 bases, and 8 bases separated the two germline ends. DNA for the CDR3: TGTGCCAGCAGCCCGACAATGAACACTGAAGCTTTCTTT. It specifies CASSPTMNTEAFF.

The rearrangement links TRBV27 to TRBJ2-1; a weak D match, TRBD1 (5 bases). V lost 3 bases, J lost 3 bases, and 12 bases lay in between. CDR1 is MNHEY and CDR2 is SMNVEV in the germline V gene (reference sequence). The CDR3 sequence is 15 residues long. The CDR3, as DNA: TGTGCCAGCAGTTTGGAAGGGGTTCTCTACAATGAGCAGTTCTTC. Protein: CASSLEGVLYNEQFF.

The rearrangement uses TRBV18 and TRBJ2-6, with D possibly being TRBD2 (6 bases). The germline CDR1 and CDR2 sequences are KGHSH and LQKENI. CDR3 length: 19 residues. V was shortened by 1 base and J by 0 bases, with 16 bases between the two germline ends. CDR3 sequence: CASSPRAGSPTSGANVLTF. The CDR3 DNA follows: TGTGCCAGCTCACCACGGGCGGGAAGCCCAACCTCTGGGGCCAACGTCCTGACTTTC.

Concerning this clone: Germline is not matched at one junction end, which may reflect a read error. The chain couples TRBV28 to TRBJ1-5, with D unresolved. This CDR3 contains 13 residues. Germline values: CDR1 MDHEN, CDR2 SYDVKM. The CDR3 protein is CASSLFEKPPRSF. In DNA, the CDR3 is TGTGCCAGCAGTTTATTTGAGAAGCCCCCGAGGTCGTTT.